Described below is a single T cell receptor (beta chain) sequence and its context. Its antigen is not identified. This table comes from immunoSEQ multiplex PCR, and its TCRdb copy is limited to in-frame clones, with some not included. Among almost 70,000 clones listed, 86% were seen once. This CDR3 contains 15 residues. Looked up from germline, CDR1 is SGHTA and CDR2 is FQGNSA. With 2 bases removed from V and 1 base from J, the gap between germline ends came to 10 bases. This specimen comes from a study of OX40 agonist ivuxolimab in advanced cancers. Looking at the study overall: Dose-escalation patients had hepatocellular carcinoma, melanoma, renal cell or head and neck cancer.

Study-level points and caveats: On average, CD8+ T cells had more expanded clones than CD4+. CD4+ and CD8+ blood T cells expanded clonally by week 6 at 0.1 to 3.0 mg/kg.

Sequences were derived from CD4+ or CD8+ T cells sorted from blood, sampled in a trial of the OX40 agonist ivuxolimab. This sequence was found in an adult with an advanced solid tumor such as melanoma, head and neck, liver or kidney cancer. This chain uses TRBV7-2 with TRBJ2-3; D is possibly TRBD1 or TRBD2 (6 bases each). The CDR3 spells CASSLRGLGTDTQYF. The CDR3 bases are TGTGCCAGCAGCTTACGGGGGCTGGGCACAGATACGCAGTATTTT.